This T cell receptor (beta chain) comes out of a study of T cell responses to AZD1222 COVID-19 vaccine. The study, taken as a whole, reports: The number of AZD1222 recipients seropositive at baseline was only five or six. Vaccine-related CD4 TCRs covered spike, predominating at 160-218 and 743-854. Donors were chiefly white British, with a greater number of females, and clonal diversity was perhaps underestimated.

CDR3 length: 14 amino acids. After removal of 3 bases from V and 3 bases from J, the junction contained 2 bases not matched to a gene. In germline, CDR1 is LGHNA, CDR2 YNFKEQ. TCRdb's table, derived via immunoSEQ multiplex PCR, lists solely in-frame clones and lacks some. The sample records some 190,000 clones, 75% to 90% being singletons. This clone was found once. Its antigen is undetermined. The sample here was peripheral blood, taken on day 0 of AZD1222 vaccination. The sequence was obtained from an adult in good health. This chain joins TRBV4-2 and TRBJ1-2; 9 bases match TRBD1. The CDR3 bases are TGTGCCAGCAGCCAGCGGACAGGGGACTATGGCTACACCTTC. As protein: CASSQRTGDYGYTF.